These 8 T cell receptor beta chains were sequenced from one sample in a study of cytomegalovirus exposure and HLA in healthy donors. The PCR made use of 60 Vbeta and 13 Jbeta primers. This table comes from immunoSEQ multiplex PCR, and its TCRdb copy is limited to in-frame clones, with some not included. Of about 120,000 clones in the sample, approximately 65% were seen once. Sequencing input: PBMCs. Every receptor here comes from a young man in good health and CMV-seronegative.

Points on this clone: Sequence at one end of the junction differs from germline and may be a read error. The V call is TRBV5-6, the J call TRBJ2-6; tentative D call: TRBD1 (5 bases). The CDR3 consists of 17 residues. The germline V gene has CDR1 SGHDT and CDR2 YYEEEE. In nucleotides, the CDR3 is TGTGCCAGCAGCCTCCCGATCCTATTCTCTGGGGCCAACGTCCTGCCTTTC. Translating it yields CASSLPILFSGANVLPF. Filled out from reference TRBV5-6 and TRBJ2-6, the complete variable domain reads DAGVTQSPTHLIKTRGQQVTLRCSPKSGHDTVSWYQQALGQGPQFIFQYYEEEERQRGNFPDRFSGHQFPNYSSELNVNALLLGDSALYLCASSLPILFSGANVLPFGAGSRLTVL.

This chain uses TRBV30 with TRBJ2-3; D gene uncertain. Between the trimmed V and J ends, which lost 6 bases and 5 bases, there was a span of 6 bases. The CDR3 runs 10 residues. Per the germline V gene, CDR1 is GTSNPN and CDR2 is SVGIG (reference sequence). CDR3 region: CACVLDTQYF. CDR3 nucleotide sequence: TGTGCCTGTGTTCTAGATACGCAGTATTTT.

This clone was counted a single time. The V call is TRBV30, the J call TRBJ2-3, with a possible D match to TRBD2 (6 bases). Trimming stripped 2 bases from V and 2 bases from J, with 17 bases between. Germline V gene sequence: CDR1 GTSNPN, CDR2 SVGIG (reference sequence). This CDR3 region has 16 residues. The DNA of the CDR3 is TGTGCCTGGAGTTGGGGGGTGGGAGCTACCACAGATACGCAGTATTTT. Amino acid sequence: CAWSWGVGATTDTQYF.

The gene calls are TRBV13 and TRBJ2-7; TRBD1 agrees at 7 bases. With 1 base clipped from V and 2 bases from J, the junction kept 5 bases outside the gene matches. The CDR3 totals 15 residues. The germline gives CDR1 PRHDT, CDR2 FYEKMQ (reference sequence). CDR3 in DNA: TGTGCCAGCAGCTTAGTATACAGGGGAACCTACGAGCAGTACTTC. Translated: CASSLVYRGTYEQYF.

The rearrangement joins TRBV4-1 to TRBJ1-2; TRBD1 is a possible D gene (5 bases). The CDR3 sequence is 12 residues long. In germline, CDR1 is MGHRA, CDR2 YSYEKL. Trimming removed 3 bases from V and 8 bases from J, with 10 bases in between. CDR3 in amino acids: CASSQGGEGYTF. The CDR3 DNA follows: TGCGCCAGCAGCCAGGGAGGGGAGGGCTACACCTTC.

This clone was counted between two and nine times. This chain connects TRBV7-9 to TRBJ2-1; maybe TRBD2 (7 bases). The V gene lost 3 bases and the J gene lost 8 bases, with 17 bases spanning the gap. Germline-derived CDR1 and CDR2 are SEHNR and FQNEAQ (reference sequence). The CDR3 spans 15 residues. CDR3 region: CASSLGAGVLHEQFF. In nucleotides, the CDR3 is TGTGCCAGCAGCTTGGGGGCGGGAGTCCTCCATGAGCAGTTCTTC.

For the CDR3, the DNA is TGTGCCAGCAGTTTTTATCTTCGGACAGGGGACTACGAGCAGTACTTC. Amino acid sequence: CASSFYLRTGDYEQYF. The V gene is TRBV28, the J gene TRBJ2-7; 9 bases are shared with TRBD1. The CDR3 totals 16 residues. The V segment lost 3 bases and the J segment 3 bases; nucleotides outside the gene matches: 9. Germline-derived CDR1 and CDR2 are MDHEN and SYDVKM.

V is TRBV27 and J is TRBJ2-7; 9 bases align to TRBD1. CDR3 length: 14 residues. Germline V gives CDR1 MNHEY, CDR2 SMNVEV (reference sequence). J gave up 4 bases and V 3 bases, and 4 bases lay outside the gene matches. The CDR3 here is CASSLDRGWYEQYF. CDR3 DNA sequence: TGTGCCAGCAGTTTGGACAGGGGCTGGTACGAGCAGTACTTC.